Below, 18 T cell receptor beta chains from the same sample are listed, as sequenced in a study of technical replicates of blood from a handful of donors. Clones were read by immunoSEQ multiplex PCR, and TCRdb kept only the in-frame ones, dropping some. This sample has over 60,000 clones; around 92% occur once, and the top ten carry 4.5% to 5%. The sequenced material came from PBMCs. These receptors all stem from a human donor in good health. Some clones in this sample may be carry-over from other donors' samples.

This clone was seen a single time. V usage is TRBV25-1 and J usage is TRBJ2-1; 8 bases line up with TRBD1. Trimming cost V 1 base and J 8 bases; bases outside gene matches: 10. The germline V gene has CDR1 MGHDK and CDR2 SYGVNS. There are 16 residues in the CDR3. CDR3 in DNA: TGTGCCAGCAGTGAATCTTACAGGGGGTTTGGGGATGAGCAGTTCTTC. Amino acids: CASSESYRGFGDEQFF. The full variable domain, with the rest looked up from reference TRBV25-1 and TRBJ2-1, is EADIYQTPRYLVIGTGKKITLECSQTMGHDKMYWYQQDPGMELHLIHYSYGVNSTEKGDLSSESTVSRIRTEHFPLTLESARPSHTSQYLCASSESYRGFGDEQFFGPGTRLTVL.

CDR3: CASGDRDYGYTF. CDR3 bases: TGTGCCAGCGGGGACAGGGACTATGGCTACACCTTC. The rearrangement links TRBV19 to TRBJ1-2; TRBD1 agrees at 9 bases. V lost 9 bases to trimming and J lost 3 bases; unmatched junction nucleotides: 2. Germline V gene sequence: CDR1 LNHDA, CDR2 SQIVND (reference sequence). The CDR3 has 12 amino acids. Using reference TRBV19 and TRBJ1-2 for the parts outside the CDR3, the full variable domain is DGGITQSPKYLFRKEGQNVTLSCEQNLNHDAMYWYRQDPGQGLRLIYYSQIVNDFQKGDIAEGYSVSREKKESFPLTVTSAQKNPTAFYLCASGDRDYGYTFGSGTRLTVV.

This chain uses TRBV28 with TRBJ2-5, with 7 bases that match TRBD1. The CDR3 covers 15 residues. The V segment lost 1 base and the J segment 2 bases; nucleotides outside the gene matches: 4. Germline CDR1 is MDHEN and CDR2 is SYDVKM. This chain's CDR3 is CASSLFSTGQETQYF. CDR3 sequence (DNA): TGTGCCAGCAGTTTATTCTCGACAGGGCAAGAGACCCAGTACTTC.

The J gene is TRBJ2-1, the V gene TRBV7-8; no definite D call. The CDR3 loop spans 15 amino acids. Germline V gene lookup returns CDR1 SGHVS and CDR2 FQNEAQ. The V and J ends lost 5 bases and 8 bases respectively, with 19 bases between them. CDR3 sequence: CASSRTRLPNYEQFF. CDR3 coding DNA: TGTGCCAGCAGCCGAACCCGACTCCCGAACTATGAGCAGTTCTTC. The complete variable domain, with remaining parts taken from reference TRBV7-8 and TRBJ2-1, reads GAGVSQSPRYKVAKRGQDVALRCDPISGHVSLFWYQQALGQGPEFLTYFQNEAQLDKSGLPSDRFFAERPEGSVSTLKIQRTQQEDSAVYLCASSRTRLPNYEQFFGPGTRLTVL.

The CDR3 nucleotides read TGTGCCAGCAGCTGGACCGGGGTAAACTATGGCTACACCTTC. Amino acids: CASSWTGVNYGYTF. This chain uses TRBV7-9 with TRBJ1-2, with D uncertain. The V gene lost 4 bases and the J gene lost 2 bases, with 11 bases spanning the gap. The CDR3 is 14 amino acids. Germline loops: CDR1 SEHNR, CDR2 FQNEAQ (reference sequence).

This chain uses TRBV29-1 with TRBJ2-3, with 11 bases that match TRBD2. The length of the CDR3 is 20 residues. Germline lookup yields CDR1 SQVTM and CDR2 ANQGSEA. V lost 3 bases, J lost 0 bases, and 17 bases stayed unmatched. CDR3: CSVESSGRASPFRSTDTQYF. The CDR3 DNA sequence: TGCAGCGTTGAGAGTAGCGGGAGGGCCTCTCCCTTCCGAAGCACAGATACGCAGTATTTT.

This chain connects TRBV11-2 to TRBJ2-1; D possibly corresponds to TRBD1 (6 bases). Germline values: CDR1 SGHAT, CDR2 FQNNGV. This CDR3 is 15 amino acids long. Trimming cost V 0 bases and J 14 bases, with 20 bases left between them. The CDR3 DNA is TGTGCCAGCAGCTTAGAAGGGGGAAGGGGTCGTAAGGAGTTCTTC. Encoded protein: CASSLEGGRGRKEFF. The full variable domain, rest sourced from reference TRBV11-2 and TRBJ2-1, is EAGVAQSPRYKIIEKRQSVAFWCNPISGHATLYWYQQILGQGPKLLIQFQNNGVVDDSQLPKDRFSAERLKGVDSTLKIQPAKLEDSAVYLCASSLEGGRGRKEFFGPGTRLTVL.

This chain links TRBV27 with TRBJ2-7; possibly TRBD2 for D (5 bases). The germline gives CDR1 MNHEY, CDR2 SMNVEV (reference sequence). Deletions cut 3 bases from V and 4 bases from J, with 13 bases between. The CDR3 loop spans 14 amino acids. This CDR3 is CASSFWGTGYEQYF. Here the CDR3 DNA reads TGTGCCAGCAGTTTTTGGGGAACGGGGTACGAGCAGTACTTC.

The genes are TRBV7-2 and TRBJ1-4; 7 nucleotides align to TRBD1. V shed 6 bases and J 2 bases; nucleotides not matched to a gene: 3. Germline V gives CDR1 SGHTA, CDR2 FQGNSA. There are 14 residues in the CDR3. The CDR3 loop is CASRPTGTNEKLFF. The DNA for the CDR3 is TGTGCCAGCAGACCGACAGGGACTAATGAAAAACTGTTTTTT.

This chain joins TRBV5-4 and TRBJ1-1; the match to TRBD1 covers 12 bases. Germline V gene sequence: CDR1 SGHNT, CDR2 YYREEE (reference sequence). Trimming removed 4 bases from V and 5 bases from J; junction bases left unmatched: 18. This CDR3 has 19 residues. The CDR3 DNA reads as TGTGCCAGCAGCCAGTTGCCGGGACAGGGGGCCCGGGCGGGGACTGAAGCTTTCTTT. This gives the protein CASSQLPGQGARAGTEAFF. Full variable domain (outside the CDR3, taken from reference TRBV5-4 and TRBJ1-1): ETGVTQSPTHLIKTRGQQVTLRCSSQSGHNTVSWYQQALGQGPQFIFQYYREEENGRGNFPPRFSGLQFPNYSSELNVNALELDDSALYLCASSQLPGQGARAGTEAFFGQGTRLTVV.

The CDR3 protein is CASTMTANYGYTF. The CDR3 coding sequence is TGTGCCAGCACGATGACAGCTAACTATGGCTACACCTTC. This rearrangement joins TRBV6-5 to TRBJ1-2, with D perhaps TRBD1 (5 bases). The CDR3 has 13 amino acids. V lost 7 bases and J 0 bases, leaving 9 bases between the germline ends. CDR1 and CDR2 from the germline V gene are MNHEY and SVGAGI.

V and J are TRBV19 and TRBJ2-5, with 9 nucleotides matching TRBD2. The CDR3 consists of 17 residues. CDR1 and CDR2 (germline): LNHDA, SQIVND (reference sequence). The J segment lost 1 base and the V segment lost 3 bases, leaving 9 bases of the junction unmatched. The CDR3 region is CASSIRRGRGSQETQYF. The CDR3 DNA sequence: TGTGCCAGTAGTATTCGCCGCGGGAGGGGGTCCCAAGAGACCCAGTACTTC.

The chain uses TRBV9 and TRBJ1-5; D gene ambiguous. The CDR3 length is 14 residues. Germline loops: CDR1 SGDLS, CDR2 YYNGEE. V shed 0 bases and J shed 3 bases, with 7 bases lying between them. CDR3 amino acids: CASSVGQSNQPQHF. CDR3 nucleotide sequence: TGTGCCAGCAGCGTAGGTCAGTCCAATCAGCCCCAGCATTTT.

A single count supports this clone. CDR3 residues: CASSKDRAAHEQYF. The CDR3 DNA reads TGTGCCAGCAGTAAGGACAGGGCGGCCCACGAGCAGTACTTC. The chain links TRBV6-5 to TRBJ2-7; TRBD1 aligns across 8 bases. Germline CDR1 and CDR2: MNHEY and SVGAGI. The trim removed 5 bases at V and 5 bases at J, leaving 8 bases unmatched. The CDR3 is 14 residues long.

The chain joins TRBV10-3 to TRBJ2-5; 7 bases agree with TRBD2. The CDR3 runs to 13 residues. J lost 5 bases, V lost 7 bases, and 7 bases had no gene match. Germline V CDR1 and CDR2: ENHRY, SYGVKD. The CDR3 coding sequence is TGTGCCATCAAACCAGCGGGGCCCGAGACCCAGTACTTC. Encoded protein: CAIKPAGPETQYF.

The chain employs TRBV20-1 and TRBJ1-1; D not certain. CDR3 length equals 11 residues. V was shortened by 1 base and J by 5 bases, with 5 bases between the two germline ends. Germline V gene lookup returns CDR1 DFQATT and CDR2 SNEGSKA (reference sequence). The DNA of the CDR3 is TGCAGTGCTAGAGTCCTTACTGAAGCTTTCTTT. Protein sequence: CSARVLTEAFF.

The V gene is TRBV11-3, the J gene TRBJ2-7; possible D gene TRBD2, 7 bases. Looked up from germline, CDR1 is SGHNT and CDR2 is YENEEA. The CDR3 has 15 residues. Trimming removed 5 bases at V and 3 bases at J, with 17 bases between. The DNA of the CDR3 is TGTGCCAGCAGCCCGGAGGCGGGGGACAACTACGAGCAGTACTTC. Translation gives CASSPEAGDNYEQYF.

CDR3 in amino acids: CASGYETTGKGYTF. The CDR3 DNA sequence: TGTGCCAGCGGCTACGAGACGACAGGGAAGGGCTACACCTTC. The chain joins TRBV5-6 to TRBJ1-2, with TRBD1 matching over 7 bases. The trim removed 7 bases at V and 8 bases at J, leaving 14 bases unmatched. The CDR3 consists of 14 residues. The germline V gene encodes CDR1 SGHDT and CDR2 YYEEEE.